Included here is one T cell receptor (beta chain) sequence, with context. This entry is derived from a study of T cell clonotyping in hematopoietic cell transplantation. Measured with immunoSEQ multiplex PCR; TCRdb has only the in-frame clones, and not every one. Altogether some 40,000 clones are present, 94% being singletons, with the ten largest covering roughly 0.82%. This CDR3 is built from 15 residues. Trimming shortened V by 3 bases and J by 6 bases, and 17 bases separated the two germline ends. The germline gives CDR1 SEHNR, CDR2 FQNEAQ (reference sequence). The TCR comes from a woman between 45 and 60 years old in good health. Some clones in this sample may be carry-over from other donors' samples. The chain combines TRBV7-9 with TRBJ1-2; D gene uncertain. Material: peripheral blood mononuclear cells. The CDR3 spells CASSFISSYTDGYTF. As DNA, the CDR3 is TGTGCCAGCAGCTTTATCTCCTCATATACTGATGGCTACACCTTC.